The 4 T cell receptor beta chains below come from one sample, sequenced in a study of Graves' ophthalmopathy and Graves' hyperthyroidism (dated by TCRdb to 2016 to 2019). The sequencer listed for this sample is Illumina HiSeq 2000. For repertoire sequencing, the TCR beta CDR3 regions were amplified from RNA transcripts. A first-round RT-PCR used HTBI primers with the Qiagen OneStep RT-PCR kit, followed by a second-round multiplex PCR, size selection and purification. TCRdb trimmed the raw reads at Q25, called clones with MiXCR and kept productive beta chains. Every entry covers one CDR3 protein and lists the most common genes and DNA from its rows. A total of 400,000 or so distinct CDR3 sequences appear in this sample, 17% of them only once. The ten largest make up roughly 2.3% of the sample. Sequencing was carried out using peripheral blood. These receptors all come from an adult woman with stable Graves' hyperthyroidism.

This clonotype came up many times. J is TRBJ2-5 and V is TRBV6-2 or TRBV6-3, with no clear D. Trimming left V 6 bases short and J 5 bases short, with 13 bases between. In germline, CDR1 is MNHEY, CDR2 SVGEGT. CDR3 length equals 13 residues. CDR3 amino acids: CASRVMGPETQYF. The CDR3 DNA follows: TGTGCCAGCAGGGTGATGGGTCCGGAGACCCAGTACTTC.

This clonotype appeared a few times. The genes are TRBV29-1 and TRBJ1-5, with no clear D. Trimming removed 0 bases at V and 7 bases at J, with 7 bases between. CDR1 SQVTM and CDR2 ANQGSEA come from the germline V gene. The CDR3 covers 12 residues. The DNA for the CDR3 is TGCAGCGTTGAAGATCTTTTACAGCCCCAGCATTTT. Protein product: CSVEDLLQPQHF.

On this clonotype itself: The junction shows a germline mismatch at one end, possibly a read error. This sequence joins TRBV12-5 and TRBJ2-4; 12 nucleotides agree with TRBD2. CDR3 length: 16 amino acids. CDR1 is LGHNT and CDR2 is FRNRAP in the germline V gene. The CDR3 here is CASGIRLAGAKNIKYF. The CDR3 bases are TGTGCTAGTGGTATCAGACTAGCGGGAGCCAAAAACATTAAGTACTTC. Filled out from reference TRBV12-5 and TRBJ2-4, the complete variable domain reads DARVTQTPRHKVTEMGQEVTMRCQPILGHNTVFWYRQTMMQGLELLAYFRNRAPLDDSGMPKDRFSAEMPDATLATLKIQPSEPRDSAVYFCASGIRLAGAKNIKYFGAGTRLSVL.

The chain carries TRBV28 and TRBJ2-7; 8 bases fit TRBD2. Per germline, CDR1 MDHEN and CDR2 SYDVKM. Losses at the gene ends were 5 bases for V and 6 bases for J; bases not matched to a gene: 6. There are 13 residues in the CDR3. The chain's CDR3 is CASSMTGRGEQYF. The CDR3 DNA sequence: TGTGCCAGCAGTATGACCGGGAGGGGCGAGCAGTACTTC.